Sequencing of this TCR beta chain was carried out in a study of OX40 agonist ivuxolimab in advanced cancers. Looking at the study overall: Age averaged about 66 years (range roughly 20 to 90), and 80% to 90% were male.

Overall study results and limits: Mean expanded clone counts were higher in CD8+ than CD4+ T cells.

This clone was seen only once. Its antigen is still unknown. Assay used: immunoSEQ multiplex PCR; TCRdb lists only in-frame clones, some missing. This sample has approximately 92,000 clones; roughly 95% occur once, and the top ten carry around 0.17%. With autoimmune disease history or systemic immunosuppression, patients were excluded. V was pared by 7 bases and J by 5 bases, with 8 bases of the junction left unmatched. This CDR3 has 15 amino acids. The V gene's germline CDR1 is ENHRY and CDR2 SYGVKD. Source: CD4+ or CD8+ T cells sorted from blood, taken in a trial of the OX40 agonist ivuxolimab. V gene TRBV10-3 combines with J gene TRBJ2-1; TRBD1 matches 10 bases. The TCR originated in an adult with an advanced solid tumor such as melanoma, head and neck, liver or kidney cancer. This CDR3 reads CAIISGTGVDNEQFF. The CDR3 coding sequence is TGTGCCATCATTTCCGGGACAGGGGTCGACAATGAGCAGTTCTTC.